This TCR beta chain was observed in a study of chemoradiotherapy in HPV16-positive cancers. In the study overall: Candidate HPV-specific T-cell clones and common TCR motifs came from functional assays in a couple of HPV16-positive patients. General study points: During treatment, candidate HPV-specific clones and E7-related motifs expanded in tumor. Only a couple of HPV16-positive patients supplied the functional HPV-specificity definition.

The germline gives CDR1 KGHSH, CDR2 LQKENI. Between the trimmed V and J ends, which lost 1 base and 1 base, there was a span of 11 bases. The CDR3 consists of 15 residues. About this clone: The antigen is unknown.

Over chemoradiotherapy, repertoires were sampled more than once. Measured with immunoSEQ multiplex PCR; TCRdb has only the in-frame clones, and not every one. The data contain 950 to 1,300 clones, approximately 69% of them singletons. The genes are TRBV18 and TRBJ2-7, with D hard to call. This sequence originates from a human donor with HPV-associated anogenital cancer. The sample consisted of tumor tissue, taken from a patient who underwent chemoradiotherapy. The DNA of the CDR3 is TGTGCCAGCTCACCACAGTTCCTAGGATCCTACGAGCAGTACTTC. Residues: CASSPQFLGSYEQYF.